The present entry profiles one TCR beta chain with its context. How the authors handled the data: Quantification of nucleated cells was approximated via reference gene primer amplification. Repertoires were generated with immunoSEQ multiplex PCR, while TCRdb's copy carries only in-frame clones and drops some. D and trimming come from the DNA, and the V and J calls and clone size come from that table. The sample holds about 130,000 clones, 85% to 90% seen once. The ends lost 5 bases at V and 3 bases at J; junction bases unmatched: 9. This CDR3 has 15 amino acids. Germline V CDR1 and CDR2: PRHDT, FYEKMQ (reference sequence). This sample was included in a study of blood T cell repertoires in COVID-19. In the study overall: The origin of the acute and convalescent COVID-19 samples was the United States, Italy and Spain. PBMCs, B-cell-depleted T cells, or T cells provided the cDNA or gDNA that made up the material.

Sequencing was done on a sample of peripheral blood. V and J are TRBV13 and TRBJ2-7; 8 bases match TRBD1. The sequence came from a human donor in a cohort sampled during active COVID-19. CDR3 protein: CASSRRQGYGYEQYF. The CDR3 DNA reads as TGTGCCAGCAGCCGTCGACAGGGGTATGGCTACGAGCAGTACTTC.